One sample yielded the 12 T cell receptor beta chains listed below, sequenced in a study of T cells in Graves' hyperthyroidism and ophthalmopathy. The TCR beta CDR3 regions underwent amplification using RNA transcripts as the source. HTBI primers were used for first-round RT-PCR of the TCR CDR3. TCRdb passed the multiplex PCR reads through MiXCR, listing each CDR3 protein once. The sample shows around 380,000 distinct CDR3 sequences, approximately 15% of them seen only once. Material for sequencing was blood. These TCRs come from a man under 40 with Graves' hyperthyroidism that later progressed to Graves' ophthalmopathy.

The rearrangement links TRBV24-1 to TRBJ2-4; the D gene is possibly TRBD1 (6 bases). This CDR3 has 13 amino acids. The V end lost 6 bases, the J end lost 5 bases, and 10 bases lay between the germline ends. Germline V gene sequence: CDR1 KGHDR, CDR2 SFDVKD. CDR3 in DNA: TGTGCCACCAGTAGGTCAGGGGAAAACATTCAGTACTTC. Protein sequence: CATSRSGENIQYF.

This clonotype was detected a few times. A clone one base away is much larger, so this may be a read error. The V call is TRBV7-3, the J call TRBJ1-1, with 9 bases identical to TRBD1. From germline, CDR1 is SGHTA and CDR2 FQGTGA. This CDR3 spans 15 amino acids. V lost 5 bases and J lost 3; bases outside the gene matches: 7. The CDR3 nucleotides are TGTGCCAGCAGCCGACAGGGGGGGGGGGACACTGAAGCTTTCTTT. It yields the protein CASSRQGGGDTEAFF.

This clonotype was observed many times. V gene TRBV7-8 combines with J gene TRBJ1-5; D is ambiguous. Germline assignment: CDR1 SGHVS and CDR2 FQNEAQ. CDR3 length equals 15 residues. Trimming shortened V by 1 base and J by 0 bases, and 7 bases separated the two germline ends. CDR3 sequence: CASSLVAYSNQPQHF. The DNA of the CDR3 is TGTGCCAGCAGCTTAGTAGCATATAGCAATCAGCCCCAGCATTTT. Looking up the rest from reference TRBV7-8 and TRBJ1-5 gives the full variable domain: GAGVSQSPRYKVAKRGQDVALRCDPISGHVSLFWYQQALGQGPEFLTYFQNEAQLDKSGLPSDRFFAERPEGSVSTLKIQRTQQEDSAVYLCASSLVAYSNQPQHFGDGTRLSIL.

This clonotype was counted many times. The chain combines TRBV7-9 with TRBJ2-5, with TRBD1 identical over 9 bases. Germline CDR1 reads SEHNR; CDR2 reads FQNEAQ (reference sequence). CDR3 length: 18 amino acids. The junction had 14 bases not matched to a gene; V was cut back by 5 bases and J by 1 base. Here the CDR3 reads CASSPRKWDRDLQETQYF. In nucleotides, the CDR3 is TGTGCCAGCAGCCCGCGTAAATGGGACAGGGACCTCCAAGAGACCCAGTACTTC.

The table lists this clonotype with many counts. This sequence joins TRBV6-6 and TRBJ2-7; TRBD1 or TRBD2 may be the D gene (6 bases each). The CDR3 consists of 15 residues. The V gene lost 1 base and the J gene lost 3 bases, with 13 bases spanning the gap. Germline-derived CDR1 and CDR2 are MNHNY and SVGAGI (reference sequence). CDR3 protein: CASSYFEGGGYEQYF. CDR3 sequence (DNA): TGTGCCAGCAGTTACTTCGAAGGGGGAGGCTACGAGCAGTACTTC.

This clonotype was counted a few times. The chain uses TRBV20-1 and TRBJ2-3; no reliable D call. This CDR3 is built from 12 residues. Trimming left V 6 bases short and J 1 base short, with 8 bases between. Per the germline V gene, CDR1 is DFQATT and CDR2 is SNEGSKA (reference sequence). CDR3 amino acids: CSAQRGTDTQYF. The CDR3 DNA is TGCAGTGCCCAGCGAGGCACAGATACGCAGTATTTT.

This rearrangement joins TRBV6-1 to TRBJ1-5; TRBD1 aligns across 8 bases. The CDR3 has 14 residues. Per germline, CDR1 MNHNS and CDR2 SASEGT. J gave up 2 bases and V 6 bases, and 3 bases lay outside the gene matches. The CDR3 loop is CASSWTGCNQPQHF. The DNA of the CDR3 is TGTGCCAGCAGCTGGACAGGGTGCAATCAGCCCCAGCATTTT.

There are many counts of this clonotype. The V gene is TRBV5-1, the J gene TRBJ2-7, with TRBD1 as a possible D gene (6 bases). Trimming removed 4 bases from V and 3 bases from J, with 23 bases in between. Germline loops: CDR1 SGHRS, CDR2 YFSETQ. The CDR3 covers 17 residues. DNA of the CDR3: TGCGCCAGCAGCGCAGGCCCCCCGGACAGTCCCCTCTACGAGCAGTACTTC. Its protein product is CASSAGPPDSPLYEQYF.

This clonotype has only a few counts. J is TRBJ1-2 and V is TRBV29-1; D call uncertain. CDR1 SQVTM and CDR2 ANQGSEA come from the germline V gene. The CDR3 has 12 amino acids. The ends were cut back, 3 bases at V and 4 bases at J, with 9 bases in the middle. CDR3 DNA: TGCAGCGTTGACGACTATCTCTATGGCTACACCTTC. Translating gives CSVDDYLYGYTF.

This chain uses TRBV29-1 with TRBJ1-4; D is uncertain. The CDR3 has 12 amino acids. V was pared by 5 bases and J by 8 bases, with 12 bases between. The germline CDR1 and CDR2 sequences are SQVTM and ANQGSEA. The CDR3 reads CSVRWEGEKLFF. In nucleotides, the CDR3 is TGCAGCGTTCGCTGGGAGGGCGAAAAACTGTTTTTT. The whole variable domain, remainder taken from reference TRBV29-1 and TRBJ1-4, is SAVISQKPSRDICQRGTSLTIQCQVDSQVTMMFWYRQQPGQSLTLIATANQGSEATYESGFVIDKFPISRPNLTFSTLTVSNMSPEDSSIYLCSVRWEGEKLFFGSGTQLSVL.

This clonotype was detected ten times or more. V is TRBV19 and J is TRBJ1-1; maybe TRBD1 (5 bases). V gave up 3 bases and J gave up 2 bases, with 13 bases separating them. The germline CDR1 and CDR2 sequences are LNHDA and SQIVND (reference sequence). The CDR3 loop spans 15 amino acids. The CDR3 DNA sequence: TGTGCCAGTAGTATCGGTGGGACGGCCAACACTGAAGCTTTCTTT. Its protein is CASSIGGTANTEAFF.

The chain carries TRBV6-2 or TRBV6-3 and TRBJ1-2; the D gene is possibly TRBD1 (5 bases). Trimming left V 6 bases short and J 3 bases short, with 14 bases between. This CDR3 is 14 amino acids long. Per the germline V gene, CDR1 is MNHEY and CDR2 is SVGEGT. This CDR3 is CASSPGRGHYGYTF. The DNA for the CDR3 is TGTGCCAGCAGCCCGGGACGGGGCCACTATGGCTACACCTTC.